This entry lists 11 T cell receptor beta chains sequenced from one sample in a study of T cell changes during pregnancy in multiple sclerosis. Data came from immunoSEQ multiplex PCR; TCRdb stores just in-frame clones and leaves some out. Found here are under 65,000 clones, 93% of them singletons; the top ten hold around 4%. Source: CD8+ T cells from peripheral blood mononuclear cells, taken in the second trimester of pregnancy. The receptors were sampled from a female donor with multiple sclerosis, enrolled in a pregnancy study.

The J gene is TRBJ2-3, the V gene TRBV27, with a possible D match to TRBD2 (6 bases). The V end lost 2 bases, the J end lost 3 bases, and 12 bases lay between the germline ends. Germline V gene lookup returns CDR1 MNHEY and CDR2 SMNVEV (reference sequence). This CDR3 is built from 15 residues. For the CDR3, the DNA is TGTGCCAGCAGTTTACGGGGGAGAAGGACAGATACGCAGTATTTT. Protein: CASSLRGRRTDTQYF.

The chain recombines TRBV7-9 with TRBJ1-2; 7 bases match TRBD1. The V gene end was trimmed by 5 bases and the J gene end by 6 bases; junction bases not matched to a gene: 3. The germline gives CDR1 SEHNR, CDR2 FQNEAQ (reference sequence). The CDR3 loop spans 12 amino acids. The chain's CDR3 is CASSPGQNGYTF. CDR3 bases: TGTGCCAGCAGCCCGGGACAGAATGGCTACACCTTC.

The chain uses TRBV5-4 and TRBJ2-7, with D possibly being TRBD1 (6 bases). V lost 4 bases, J lost 4 bases, and 15 bases lay in between. The germline gives CDR1 SGHNT, CDR2 YYREEE (reference sequence). The CDR3 covers 14 residues. CDR3 residues: CASSPRQAGYEQYF. The CDR3 nucleotides read TGTGCCAGCAGCCCCAGACAGGCTGGATACGAGCAGTACTTC.

The chain uses TRBV6-1 and TRBJ1-4; 9 positions match TRBD1. This CDR3 has 16 residues. Germline CDR1 is MNHNS and CDR2 is SASEGT. With V trimmed by 1 base and J by 8 bases, 8 bases remained unmatched. This CDR3 reads CASSEEGGQGFEKLFF. The DNA of the CDR3 is TGTGCCAGCAGTGAAGAGGGCGGACAGGGGTTCGAAAAACTGTTTTTT.

The V gene is TRBV18, the J gene TRBJ1-1, with D possibly being TRBD1 (5 bases). This CDR3 is built from 14 residues. In germline, CDR1 is KGHSH, CDR2 LQKENI. With 5 bases removed from V and 1 base from J, the gap between germline ends came to 11 bases. The CDR3 DNA sequence: TGTGCCAGCTCAGCCCGCGACAGGAACACTGAAGCTTTCTTT. This encodes CASSARDRNTEAFF.

The chain uses TRBV27 and TRBJ2-1, with D possibly matching TRBD2 (6 bases). The germline V and J ends were trimmed by 5 bases and 4 bases, with 9 bases remaining between them. In germline, CDR1 is MNHEY, CDR2 SMNVEV (reference sequence). This CDR3 has 13 amino acids. The CDR3 protein is CASSVRGYNEQFF. CDR3 in DNA: TGTGCCAGCAGTGTTCGGGGGTACAATGAGCAGTTCTTC.

The chain combines TRBV7-9 with TRBJ2-1; D uncertain. Trimming stripped 5 bases from V and 8 bases from J, with 7 bases between. Germline V gene sequence: CDR1 SEHNR, CDR2 FQNEAQ (reference sequence). The CDR3 contains 11 residues. This CDR3 is CASSDRYEQFF. Here the CDR3 DNA reads TGTGCCAGCAGCGATAGATATGAGCAGTTCTTC.

This chain links TRBV7-3 with TRBJ2-1, with D perhaps matching TRBD1 (5 bases). The CDR3 spans 13 residues. Between the trimmed V and J ends, which lost 5 bases and 6 bases, there was a span of 11 bases. Germline V lookup: CDR1 SGHTA, CDR2 FQGTGA. The CDR3: CASSPGPANEQFF. The CDR3 nucleotides are TGTGCCAGCAGCCCAGGGCCCGCCAATGAGCAGTTCTTC.

The chain is built from TRBV4-1 and TRBJ2-7, with a tentative D call TRBD1 (5 bases). Germline V gene data show CDR1 as MGHRA and CDR2 as YSYEKL. There are 15 residues in the CDR3. V was trimmed by 3 bases and J by 3 bases, leaving 15 bases between them. The CDR3 loop reads CASSQDMSLVYEQYF. The CDR3 DNA reads TGCGCCAGCAGCCAGGACATGAGTCTCGTCTACGAGCAGTACTTC.

This rearrangement joins TRBV27 to TRBJ2-3, with D possibly being TRBD2 (5 bases). Between the trimmed V and J ends, which lost 6 bases and 4 bases, there was a span of 8 bases. The germline V gene has CDR1 MNHEY and CDR2 SMNVEV (reference sequence). The length of the CDR3 is 12 residues. In DNA, the CDR3 is TGTGCCAGCAGGATCGGGGCAGATACGCAGTATTTT. This codes for CASRIGADTQYF.

This clone was recorded only once. The V and J genes are TRBV7-9 and TRBJ1-1; TRBD1 might be the D (5 bases). The CDR3 consists of 13 residues. CDR1 is SEHNR, CDR2 FQNEAQ, per germline (reference sequence). The V end lost 3 bases, the J end lost 2 bases, and 7 bases lay between the germline ends. CDR3 bases: TGTGCCAGCAGCTTCGGGGGTAACACTGAAGCTTTCTTT. It translates to CASSFGGNTEAFF.